This T cell receptor beta chain was retrieved from a study of OX40 agonist ivuxolimab in advanced cancers. Generated by immunoSEQ multiplex PCR, the TCRdb table keeps only in-frame clones and is missing some. Of 75,000 to 100,000 clones listed, 90% to 95% are singletons. Study outcomes and limitations: Low normalized clonal expansion also occurred in some nonresponding patients. Relative to CD4+, CD8+ T cells held more expanded clones on average.

As to this clone: The antigen remains undetermined.

The CDR3 extends over 17 amino acids. The germline CDR1 and CDR2 sequences are MGHRA and YSYEKL. V was pared by 0 bases and J by 2 bases, with 6 bases of the junction left unmatched. This specimen consisted of CD4+ or CD8+ T cells sorted from blood, obtained in a trial of the OX40 agonist ivuxolimab. The clonotype comes from an adult with an advanced solid tumor such as melanoma, head and neck, liver or kidney cancer. The chain is built from TRBV4-1 and TRBJ2-3, with TRBD2 identical over 9 bases. CDR3 residues: CASSQDPRTSATDTQYF. In nucleotides, the CDR3 is TGCGCCAGCAGCCAAGATCCTAGGACTAGCGCCACAGATACGCAGTATTTT.